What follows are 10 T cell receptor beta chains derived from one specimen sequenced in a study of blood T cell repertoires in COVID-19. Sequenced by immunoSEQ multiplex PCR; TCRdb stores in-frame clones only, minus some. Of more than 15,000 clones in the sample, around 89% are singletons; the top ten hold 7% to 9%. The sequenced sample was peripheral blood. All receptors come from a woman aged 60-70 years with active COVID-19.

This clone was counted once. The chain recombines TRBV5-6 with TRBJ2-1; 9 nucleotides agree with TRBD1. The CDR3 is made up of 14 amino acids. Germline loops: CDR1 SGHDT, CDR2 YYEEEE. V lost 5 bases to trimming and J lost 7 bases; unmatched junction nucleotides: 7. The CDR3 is CASRRQGVGNEQFF. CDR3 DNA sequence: TGTGCCAGCAGACGACAGGGGGTTGGTAATGAGCAGTTCTTC.

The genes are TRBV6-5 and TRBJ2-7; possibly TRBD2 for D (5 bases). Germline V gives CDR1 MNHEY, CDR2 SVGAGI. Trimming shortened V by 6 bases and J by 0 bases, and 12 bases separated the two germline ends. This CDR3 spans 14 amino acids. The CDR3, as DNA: TGTGCCAGCAGGAGGGCAGCGAACTCCTACGAGCAGTACTTC. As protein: CASRRAANSYEQYF.

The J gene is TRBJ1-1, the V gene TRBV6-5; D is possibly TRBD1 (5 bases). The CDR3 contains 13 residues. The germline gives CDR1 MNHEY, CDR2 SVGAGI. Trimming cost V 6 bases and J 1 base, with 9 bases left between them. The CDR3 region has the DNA TGTGCCAGCAGGGTCAGGGAGAACACTGAAGCTTTCTTT. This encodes CASRVRENTEAFF.

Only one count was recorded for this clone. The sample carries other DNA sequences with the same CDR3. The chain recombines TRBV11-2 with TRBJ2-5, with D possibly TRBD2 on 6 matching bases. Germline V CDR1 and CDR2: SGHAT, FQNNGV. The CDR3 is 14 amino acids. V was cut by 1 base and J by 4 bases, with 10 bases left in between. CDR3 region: CASSLAGGVETQYF. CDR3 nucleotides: TGTGCCAGCAGCTTAGCCGGAGGGGTAGAGACCCAGTACTTC.

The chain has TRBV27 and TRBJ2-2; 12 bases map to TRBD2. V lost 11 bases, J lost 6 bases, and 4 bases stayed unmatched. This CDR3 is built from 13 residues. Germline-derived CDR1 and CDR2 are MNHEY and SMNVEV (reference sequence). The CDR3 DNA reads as TGTGCCCCTAGCGGGGGGGCCTCCGGGGAGCTGTTTTTT. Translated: CAPSGGASGELFF.

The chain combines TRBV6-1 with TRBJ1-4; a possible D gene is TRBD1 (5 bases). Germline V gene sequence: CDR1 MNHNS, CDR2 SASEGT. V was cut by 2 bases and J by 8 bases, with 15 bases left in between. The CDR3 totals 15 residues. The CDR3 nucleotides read TGTGCCAGCAGTGAATCAAGGCAGGGATTCGAAAAACTGTTTTTT. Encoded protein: CASSESRQGFEKLFF.

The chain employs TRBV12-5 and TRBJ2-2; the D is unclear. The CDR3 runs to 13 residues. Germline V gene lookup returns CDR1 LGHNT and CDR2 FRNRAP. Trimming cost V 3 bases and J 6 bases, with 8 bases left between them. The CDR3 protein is CASGFSFPGELFF. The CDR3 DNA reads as TGTGCTAGTGGTTTTAGTTTTCCCGGGGAGCTGTTTTTT.

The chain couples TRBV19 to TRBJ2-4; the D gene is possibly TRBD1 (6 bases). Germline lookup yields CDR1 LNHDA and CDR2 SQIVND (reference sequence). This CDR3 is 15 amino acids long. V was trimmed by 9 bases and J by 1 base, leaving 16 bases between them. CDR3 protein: CASRTTGTAKNIQYF. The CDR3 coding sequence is TGTGCCAGCAGAACTACAGGGACGGCCAAAAACATTCAGTACTTC.

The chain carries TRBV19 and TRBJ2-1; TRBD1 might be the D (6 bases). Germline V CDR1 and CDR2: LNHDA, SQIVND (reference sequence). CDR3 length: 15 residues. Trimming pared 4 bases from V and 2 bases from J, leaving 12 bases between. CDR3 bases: TGTGCCAGTAGTAGGGCCGGGACAACCTACAATGAGCAGTTCTTC. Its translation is CASSRAGTTYNEQFF.

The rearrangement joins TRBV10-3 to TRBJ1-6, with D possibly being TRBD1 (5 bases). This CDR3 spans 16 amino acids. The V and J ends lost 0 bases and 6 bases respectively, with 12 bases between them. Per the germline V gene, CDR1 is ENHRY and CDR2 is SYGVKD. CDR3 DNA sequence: TGTGCCATCAGTGAGTCGATGACTCAGGGTAATTCACCCCTCCACTTT. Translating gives CAISESMTQGNSPLHF.